This record concerns one T cell receptor (beta chain) sequence. These data belong to a study of identical twins. TCRdb reprocessed the 5' RACE reads with MiXCR, giving one entry per CDR3 protein. Found here are about 900,000 distinct CDR3 sequences, about 12% of them singletons; the top ten hold 1.5% to 2%. J lost 8 bases, V lost 7 bases, and 10 bases had no gene match. Per germline, CDR1 MNHEY and CDR2 SVGEGT. This CDR3 is built from 14 residues. This sample also appeared in a second study, on yellow fever vaccine responses in identical twins.

V and J are TRBV6-2 or TRBV6-3 and TRBJ2-1; the match to TRBD2 covers 8 bases. The clonotype originates from a woman aged 18-29 years in good health. Sequenced material: PBMCs. CDR3 bases: TGTGCCAGCACAACTGCGGGGGGCCCCCATGAGCAGTTCTTC. Translating gives CASTTAGGPHEQFF.